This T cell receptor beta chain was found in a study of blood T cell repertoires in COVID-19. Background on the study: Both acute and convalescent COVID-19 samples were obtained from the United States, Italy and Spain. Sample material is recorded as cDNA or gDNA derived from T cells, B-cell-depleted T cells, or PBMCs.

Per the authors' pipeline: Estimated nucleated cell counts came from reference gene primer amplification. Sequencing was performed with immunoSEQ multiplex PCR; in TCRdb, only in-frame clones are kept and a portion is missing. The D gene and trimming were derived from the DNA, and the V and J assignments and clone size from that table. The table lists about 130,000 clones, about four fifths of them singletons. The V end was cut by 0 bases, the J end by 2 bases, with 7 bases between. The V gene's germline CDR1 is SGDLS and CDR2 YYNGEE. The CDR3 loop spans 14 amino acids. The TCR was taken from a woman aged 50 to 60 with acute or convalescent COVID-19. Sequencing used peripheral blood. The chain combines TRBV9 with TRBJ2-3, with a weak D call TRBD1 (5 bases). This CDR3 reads CASSVAGPTDTQYF. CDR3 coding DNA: TGTGCCAGCAGCGTAGCAGGGCCCACAGATACGCAGTATTTT.